The TCR beta chain described here comes from a study of T cell changes during pregnancy in multiple sclerosis. Method: immunoSEQ multiplex PCR; TCRdb's copy keeps in-frame clones and lacks some. Of roughly 30,000 clones detected, about 84% appear once; the ten largest clones hold around 8%. V was clipped by 7 bases and J by 9 bases; unmatched bases: 8. Germline CDR1 is WSHSY and CDR2 is SAAADI. This CDR3 is built from 14 residues. This chain connects TRBV10-2 to TRBJ2-1; 11 bases are shared with TRBD2. This clonotype was obtained from a female donor with multiple sclerosis, enrolled in a pregnancy study. The sequencing here drew on CD8+ T cells from peripheral blood mononuclear cells, taken after pregnancy. CDR3 nucleotides: TGCGCCAGCAAGGCCCCTAGCGGGGGGCCTGAGCAGTTCTTC. It is translated as CASKAPSGGPEQFF.